The following is a T cell receptor (beta chain) sequence with its context. There is no known antigen for this receptor. The record has no base qualities; no much larger clone is one base away. This entry comes from a study of STAT5B mutations in CD4+ large granular lymphocyte leukemia (dated by TCRdb to 2022 to 2024). Regarding the study in general: Among healthy controls, the CDR3 'QG' motif was associated with a particular HLA allele. TCRbeta repertoires of CD4+ T-cell large granular lymphocyte leukemia patients were compared with those of healthy blood donors. Flow cytometry on FACSCanto II or FACSVerse confirmed that purified fractions exceeded 95% purity among lymphocytes.

The immunoSEQ assay at survey resolution was applied to genomic DNA for sequencing of TCRbeta rearrangements. Under the source paper's analysis protocol: In the TCR sequencing data, the smallest productive clonotype frequency that could be detected was 2.59 x 10-5. Only productive TCRbeta rearrangements, meaning sequences that were complete and in-frame, were kept for the analyses. Clonality for each sample was calculated as Simpson clonality in the immunoSEQ Analyzer version 3.0. Clones were categorized by frequency as very rare, small, medium, large (1-20%) or hyperexpanded (>20%). Generation probabilities were estimated with OLGA 1.2.3, V-gene circos plots were made with VDJtools, specificities were searched in VDJdb, and CDR3 motifs were identified with GLIPH. This is the immuneACCESS table as TCRdb keeps it, with only in-frame sequences that have V and J called. A part of the clones is gone; compared with another copy, unresolved V genes explain less than half, and the rest is unexplained. The V and J calls and clone size come from that table; D and trimming were worked out from the DNA. The sample table holds 28,000 or so clones, of which roughly three quarters were seen once. The ten largest clones add up to more than 1% of the sample.

Buffy coats from under 40 blood donors, supplied by the Finnish Red Cross blood service, were used as healthy controls. All TCR-sequenced material derived from peripheral blood: patient blood samples and healthy donor buffy coats. Ficoll-Hypaque gradient centrifugation was used to isolate peripheral blood mononuclear cells. CD4+ cells were purified magnetically from the buffy coats of healthy controls. The Gentra Puregene Cell and Tissue kit was used for genomic DNA extraction, and quantification was performed on a Qubit 2.0 fluorometer. The germline V gene sets CDR1 to SGHTA and CDR2 to FQGNSA. V is shortened by 1 base, J by 3 bases, and the region joining them spans 8 bases. There are 14 amino acids in the CDR3, from cysteine to phenylalanine inclusive. Of the read, only the CDR3 DNA is kept; its 42 bases are in frame from base 1. What the study reported, not specific to this receptor: The data were not HLA-matched, and the higher clonality in CD4+ T-LGLL than in CD8+ T-LGLL could be due to the relatively small sample size. Enrichment of TRBV06-family usage was observed among the top patient clones (8/27) relative to healthy controls (2/35). CD4-sorted patient repertoires appeared more clonal than healthy CD4+ repertoires, and this difference persisted after removing the putative leukemic clones. Main leukemic clonotypes were private to each patient, although roughly 26% appeared at low frequency in other patients' non-leukemic repertoires.

This TCR was sampled from a human donor in good health. The chain links TRBV7-2 with TRBJ2-3; confidence is insufficient to name the D gene. Sequenced input: CD4+ T cells from blood buffy coats. The bases are TGTGCCAGCAGCTTAGTTGTACAGACAGATACGCAGTATTTT. This encodes CASSLVVQTDTQYF. This CDR3, with the reference TRBV7-2 and TRBJ2-3 proteins standing in past its ends, gives the full variable domain GAGVSQSPSNKVTEKGKDVELRCDPISGHTALYWYRQSLGQGLEFLIYFQGNSAPDKSGLPSDRFSAERTGGSVSTLTIQRTQQEDSAVYLCASSLVVQTDTQYFGPGTRLTVL.